This TCR beta chain derives from a study of graft-versus-host responses after intestinal transplantation. Comments on this clone: The antigen remains undetermined.

Clones were sequenced by immunoSEQ multiplex PCR, and TCRdb holds only the in-frame ones, with some missing. The sample carries 85,000 to 95,000 clones, roughly 91% recorded once. The TCR originated in a human donor who received an intestinal transplant. This specimen was unstimulated CD8+ T cells sorted from spleen or lymph node cells, taken before intestinal transplant.

CDR3 loop: CASSYRDRGDELFF. CDR3 bases: TGTGCCAGCTCATACCGGGACAGGGGTGATGAACTGTTTTTT. The J gene is TRBJ1-4, the V gene TRBV18, with 10 bases identical to TRBD1. After removal of 5 bases from V and 12 bases from J, the junction contained 9 bases not matched to a gene. The germline V gene encodes CDR1 KGHSH and CDR2 LQKENI. The length of the CDR3 is 14 residues.